The 22 T cell receptor beta chains below were found in one sample sequenced in a study of breast tumors, draining lymph nodes, adjacent tissues. Breast cancer patients provided tissue from their axillary draining lymph nodes. TCRdb analysed the multiplex PCR reads with MiXCR anew, one entry per CDR3 protein. The table records about 150,000 distinct CDR3 sequences, 32% of them present only once. Sequencing used axillary lymph node tissue. The source of these receptors is a female donor with breast cancer. Some clones in this sample may be carry-over from other donors' samples.

The table lists this clonotype with many counts. The chain is built from TRBV19 and TRBJ1-3, with D hard to call. Looked up from germline, CDR1 is LNHDA and CDR2 is SQIVND (reference sequence). Trimming took 5 bases from V and 3 from J, leaving 8 bases between them. This CDR3 has 13 amino acids. Here the CDR3 reads CASSDFFGNTIYF. The CDR3 DNA sequence: TGTGCCAGTAGTGATTTTTTTGGAAACACCATATATTTT. The full variable domain, its missing parts supplied by reference TRBV19 and TRBJ1-3, is DGGITQSPKYLFRKEGQNVTLSCEQNLNHDAMYWYRQDPGQGLRLIYYSQIVNDFQKGDIAEGYSVSREKKESFPLTVTSAQKNPTAFYLCASSDFFGNTIYFGEGSWLTVV.

CDR3 DNA sequence: TGTGCCGGCAATGAAGAAAGCGGAAGCTCCTACGAGCAGTACTTC. Translated, it gives CAGNEESGSSYEQYF. V and J are TRBV2 and TRBJ2-7; maybe TRBD2 (5 bases). V lost 11 bases to trimming and J lost 0 bases, with 20 bases between them. The germline V gene encodes CDR1 SNHLY and CDR2 FYNNEI. The CDR3 runs 15 residues.

This chain connects TRBV10-3 to TRBJ2-7; D call uncertain. CDR1 and CDR2 (germline): ENHRY, SYGVKD. V shed 2 bases and J shed 0 bases, with 8 bases lying between them. The CDR3 spans 14 residues. The CDR3 here is CAISEGIVSYEQYF. For the CDR3, the DNA is TGTGCCATCAGTGAGGGGATCGTCTCCTACGAGCAGTACTTC.

In this sample, this clonotype turned up many times. The genes are TRBV5-6 and TRBJ1-6; D is unclear. The CDR3 covers 16 residues. Trimming stripped 4 bases from V and 0 bases from J, with 11 bases between. Per the germline V gene, CDR1 is SGHDT and CDR2 is YYEEEE. The DNA of the CDR3 is TGTGCCAGCAGCCGTGGACCTAGCTCCTATAATTCACCCCTCCACTTT. This gives the protein CASSRGPSSYNSPLHF.

This clonotype occurred many times. The chain links TRBV7-3 to TRBJ2-3, with 8 bases lining up with TRBD1. Trimming cost V 2 bases and J 5 bases; bases outside gene matches: 12. The germline gives CDR1 SGHTA, CDR2 FQGTGA. There are 17 residues in the CDR3. CDR3: CASSLGSGRGHVDTQYF. CDR3 coding DNA: TGTGCCAGCAGCTTAGGGTCCGGCAGGGGGCATGTAGATACGCAGTATTTT.

This clonotype was detected ten times or more. V and J are TRBV3-1 and TRBJ1-5; unclear D gene. CDR3 length: 20 amino acids. CDR1 is LGHDT, CDR2 YNNKEL, per germline (reference sequence). Between the trimmed V and J ends, which lost 1 base and 1 base, there was a span of 23 bases. CDR3 region: CASSQAPMDDRPISNQPQHF. The CDR3 nucleotides read TGTGCCAGCAGCCAAGCCCCAATGGACGACCGGCCCATCAGCAATCAGCCCCAGCATTTT.

This chain links TRBV3-1 with TRBJ2-4, with 15 nucleotides matching TRBD2. The CDR3 covers 17 residues. Germline V gives CDR1 LGHDT, CDR2 YNNKEL (reference sequence). After removal of 3 bases from V and 3 bases from J, the junction contained 3 bases not matched to a gene. This CDR3 is CASSHRTSGGVKNIQYF. Written as DNA, the CDR3 is TGTGCCAGCAGCCATAGGACTAGCGGGGGGGTCAAAAACATTCAGTACTTC. The full variable domain, rest sourced from reference TRBV3-1 and TRBJ2-4, is DTAVSQTPKYLVTQMGNDKSIKCEQNLGHDTMYWYKQDSKKFLKIMFSYNNKELIINETVPNRFSPKSPDKAHLNLHINSLELGDSAVYFCASSHRTSGGVKNIQYFGAGTRLSVL.

This clonotype was seen repeatedly, ten times or more. The junction departs from the called germline gene at one end, perhaps through a read error. V gene TRBV6-6 combines with J gene TRBJ2-5; TRBD1 agrees at 9 bases. This CDR3 is built from 14 residues. Germline V gives CDR1 MNHNY, CDR2 SVGAGI (reference sequence). CDR3 residues: CASSHSGQGQTQYF. As DNA, the CDR3 is TGTGCCAGCAGTCACTCGGGACAGGGACAGACCCAGTACTTC.

This clonotype appeared a single time. The junction differs from germline at one of its ends, possibly a read error. The chain combines TRBV11-2 with TRBJ2-2; 9 nucleotides match TRBD1. Germline assignment: CDR1 SGHAT and CDR2 FQNNGV. This CDR3 spans 12 amino acids. CDR3 sequence (DNA): TGTGCCAGCAGCTTCAGGACAGGGGAGCTGCTTTTT. Translating gives CASSFRTGELLF.

Turning to this clonotype: A read error is possible here, since a much larger clone lies one base away. The CDR3 does not close with the conserved phenylalanine or tryptophan, likely indicating a read error. This chain joins TRBV6-6 and TRBJ2-2; tentative D call: TRBD1 (6 bases). The CDR3 runs 15 residues. CDR1 and CDR2 (germline): MNHNY, SVGAGI (reference sequence). Trimming took 5 bases from V and 3 from J, leaving 13 bases between them. DNA of the CDR3: TGTGCCAGCAGTGAATCCAGGGGCGACACCGGGGAGCTGTTTTTG. It translates to CASSESRGDTGELFL.

This clonotype was counted only a few times. This chain links TRBV5-1 with TRBJ1-2; D not resolved. V was cut by 0 bases and J by 7 bases, with 19 bases left in between. In germline, CDR1 is SGHRS, CDR2 YFSETQ. The CDR3 length is 16 residues. CDR3 in amino acids: CASSLVDLTGNGGYTF. Written as DNA, the CDR3 is TGCGCCAGCAGCTTGGTCGACCTGACCGGGAACGGTGGCTACACCTTC.

The chain carries TRBV2 and TRBJ2-7, with 8 bases lining up with TRBD1. Germline CDR1 and CDR2: SNHLY and FYNNEI. This CDR3 contains 15 residues. For the CDR3, the DNA is TGTGCCAGTTCCCGTCCGGGACAGGCGACCTACGAGCAGTGCGTC. Translated: CASSRPGQATYEQCV.

Of note for this clonotype: Given a much more abundant clone one base away, this may be a read error. The V and J genes are TRBV27 and TRBJ2-7; D remains unclear. Germline-derived CDR1 and CDR2 are MNHEY and SMNVEV (reference sequence). Trimming removed 3 bases at V and 4 bases at J, with 13 bases between. The CDR3 is made up of 14 amino acids. The CDR3 protein is CASSFSRSGYEQYF. The DNA for the CDR3 is TGTGCCAGCAGTTTTTCCCGTTCCGGGTACGAGCAGTACTTC.

There are many counts of this clonotype. The chain links TRBV25-1 to TRBJ1-4; D not resolved. Germline CDR1 is MGHDK and CDR2 is SYGVNS. CDR3 length: 14 residues. The V and J ends lost 3 bases and 7 bases respectively, with 12 bases between them. Written as DNA, the CDR3 is TGTGCCAGCAGTGAGATCGGGGAAGGTGAAAAACTGTTTTTT. Residues: CASSEIGEGEKLFF.

V and J are TRBV7-3 and TRBJ1-4, with D perhaps matching TRBD1 (6 bases). The V end lost 5 bases, the J end lost 11 bases, and 15 bases lay between the germline ends. The CDR3 covers 13 residues. Per the germline V gene, CDR1 is SGHTA and CDR2 is FQGTGA. The CDR3 is CASSPGGGGKLFF. DNA of the CDR3: TGTGCCAGCAGCCCCGGGGGGGGCGGGAAACTGTTTTTT. The full variable domain, rest sourced from reference TRBV7-3 and TRBJ1-4, is GAGVSQTPSNKVTEKGKYVELRCDPISGHTALYWYRQSLGQGPEFLIYFQGTGAADDSGLPNDRFFAVRPEGSVSTLKIQRTERGDSAVYLCASSPGGGGKLFFGSGTQLSVL.

The genes are TRBV24-1 and TRBJ2-2; D call uncertain. Trimming left V 5 bases short and J 0 bases short, with 6 bases between. Per the germline V gene, CDR1 is KGHDR and CDR2 is SFDVKD. The CDR3 consists of 14 residues. The CDR3 reads CATSGRPNTGELFF. DNA for the CDR3: TGTGCCACCAGTGGACGGCCGAACACCGGGGAGCTGTTTTTT.

This clonotype has ten or more counts. This chain joins TRBV7-2 and TRBJ2-3, with D uncertain. The germline CDR1 and CDR2 sequences are SGHTA and FQGNSA. The CDR3 contains 13 residues. The germline V and J ends were trimmed by 6 bases and 0 bases, with 7 bases remaining between them. The CDR3 region is CASRIDSTDTQYF. CDR3 coding DNA: TGTGCCAGCAGAATTGATAGCACAGATACGCAGTATTTT.

The chain employs TRBV5-1 and TRBJ2-4, with D tentatively TRBD2 (5 bases). Deletions cut 2 bases from V and 6 bases from J, with 21 bases between. The CDR3 is made up of 17 amino acids. Germline loops: CDR1 SGHRS, CDR2 YFSETQ. As DNA, the CDR3 is TGCGCCAGCAGCTTAACTAGTTACTCTCACGACTTAAACATTCAGTACTTC. It is translated as CASSLTSYSHDLNIQYF.

At least ten counts were recorded for this clonotype. The CDR3 loop reads CSAPGTSYDTQYF. In DNA form, the CDR3 reads TGCAGTGCCCCCGGGACTAGTTATGATACGCAGTATTTT. This chain joins TRBV20-1 and TRBJ2-3, with 8 nucleotides matching TRBD2. From germline, CDR1 is DFQATT and CDR2 SNEGSKA (reference sequence). This CDR3 spans 13 amino acids. After removal of 6 bases from V and 6 bases from J, the junction contained 8 bases not matched to a gene.

The gene calls are TRBV5-1 and TRBJ1-1, with TRBD1 matching 7 bases. From germline, CDR1 is SGHRS and CDR2 YFSETQ. The CDR3 extends over 14 amino acids. Trimming at V came to 3 bases and at J to 2 bases, leaving 4 bases not matched to a gene. This chain's CDR3 is CASSSGQYNTEAFF. CDR3 nucleotide sequence: TGCGCCAGCAGCTCGGGACAGTATAACACTGAAGCTTTCTTT.

The table lists this clonotype with many counts. The V call is TRBV18, the J call TRBJ1-2; D might be TRBD1 (6 bases). The V end was cut by 6 bases, the J end by 7 bases, with 12 bases between. The CDR3 covers 12 residues. CDR1 is KGHSH, CDR2 LQKENI, per germline. CDR3 protein: CASSATGAGYTF. The CDR3 DNA is TGTGCCAGCTCCGCCACGGGGGCTGGCTACACCTTC.

This rearrangement joins TRBV6-1 to TRBJ1-1; D uncertain. Germline-derived CDR1 and CDR2 are MNHNS and SASEGT. The CDR3 totals 14 residues. V was cut by 2 bases and J by 1 base, with 8 bases left in between. CDR3: CASSEYNRNTEAFF. The CDR3 DNA is TGTGCCAGCAGTGAATATAATCGGAACACTGAAGCTTTCTTT.